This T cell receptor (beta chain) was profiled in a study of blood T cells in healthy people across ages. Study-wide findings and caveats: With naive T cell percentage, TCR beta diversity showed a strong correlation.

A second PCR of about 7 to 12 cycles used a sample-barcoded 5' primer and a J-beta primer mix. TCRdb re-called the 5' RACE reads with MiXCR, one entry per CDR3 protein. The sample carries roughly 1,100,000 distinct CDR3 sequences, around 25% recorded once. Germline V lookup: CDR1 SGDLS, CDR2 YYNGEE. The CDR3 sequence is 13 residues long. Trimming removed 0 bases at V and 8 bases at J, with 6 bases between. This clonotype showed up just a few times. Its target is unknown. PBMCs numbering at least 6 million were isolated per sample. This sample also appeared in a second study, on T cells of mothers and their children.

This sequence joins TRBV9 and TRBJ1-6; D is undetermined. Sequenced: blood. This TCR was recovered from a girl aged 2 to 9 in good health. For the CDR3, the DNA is TGTGCCAGCAGCGTAGGTGAGGATTCACCCCTCCACTTT. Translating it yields CASSVGEDSPLHF.